This T cell receptor beta chain is drawn from a study of radiotherapy plus CTLA-4 blockade in lung cancer. Study findings and constraints: With interferon-beta, early dynamics of blood T cell clones were reported to best predict response. After radiotherapy and ipilimumab, tumor-derived clones expanded in peripheral blood.

Focal radiation plus CTLA-4 blockade with ipilimumab was given to patients with chemo-refractory metastatic non-small-cell lung cancer. Sequencing used immunoSEQ multiplex PCR; TCRdb keeps in-frame clones, though not all of them. Found here are approximately 94,000 clones, roughly 85% of them singletons; the top ten hold roughly 25%. Worth noting for this clone: Its antigen is unidentified.

The CDR3 runs 18 residues. Germline V CDR1 and CDR2: MGHRA, YSYEKL. Trimming took off 0 bases at V and 7 bases at J, with 24 bases between the two ends. The TCR was taken from a human donor with non-small cell lung cancer that progressed on radiotherapy plus ipilimumab. This sequence joins TRBV4-1 and TRBJ1-1, with D perhaps matching TRBD1 (5 bases). Sequenced here: peripheral blood, sampled from a patient treated with radiotherapy plus ipilimumab. The CDR3 nucleotides read TGCGCCAGCAGCCAAGATTTTTGGGAAGCCCCGGTTAGGGGTGAAGCTTTCTTT. Its protein is CASSQDFWEAPVRGEAFF.